The present entry profiles one T cell receptor (beta chain) with its context. Antigen unknown. V was pared by 4 bases and J by 3 bases, with 17 bases between. CDR3 length equals 17 residues. Germline loops: CDR1 SGHDT, CDR2 YYEEEE. Clones were sequenced by immunoSEQ multiplex PCR, and TCRdb holds only the in-frame ones, with some missing. The profile shows tens of thousands of clones, about nine tenths of them singletons. The data stem from a study of graft-versus-host responses after intestinal transplantation. About the study: The transplants performed in recipients were multivisceral, liver-intestinal, or isolated intestinal. The recipients all started with anti-thymocyte globulin induction and then took tacrolimus and steroids for 3 to 4 years. General study points: Among recipient marrow samples, GvH clones were found; some appeared first in ileum or blood.

This clonotype was obtained from a human donor who received an intestinal transplant. The sequences come from unstimulated CD4+ T cells sorted from spleen or lymph node cells, collected before intestinal transplant. The V and J genes are TRBV5-6 and TRBJ1-6; D is possibly TRBD1 (5 bases). The CDR3 coding sequence is TGTGCCAGCAGCAAGGACATATATGGGGACTATAATTCACCCCTCCACTTT. Translating it yields CASSKDIYGDYNSPLHF.